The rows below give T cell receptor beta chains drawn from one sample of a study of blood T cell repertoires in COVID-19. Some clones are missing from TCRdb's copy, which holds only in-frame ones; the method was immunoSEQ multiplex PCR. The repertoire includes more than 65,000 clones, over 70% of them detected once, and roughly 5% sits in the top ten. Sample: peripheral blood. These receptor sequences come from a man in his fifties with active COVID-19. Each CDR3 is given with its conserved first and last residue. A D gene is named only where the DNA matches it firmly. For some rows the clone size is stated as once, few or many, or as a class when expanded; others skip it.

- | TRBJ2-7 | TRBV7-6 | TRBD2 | CASSRGDEQYF | TGTGCCAGCAGCCGGGGGGACGAGCAGTACTTC
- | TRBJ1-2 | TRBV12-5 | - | CASGAPAGRLGYTF | TGTGCTAGTGGGGCGCCGGCAGGGCGTCTTGGCTACACCTTC
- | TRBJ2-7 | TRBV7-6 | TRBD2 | CASSPWTSVSGEQYF | TGTGCCAGCAGCCCCTGGACTAGCGTCAGTGGCGAGCAGTACTTC
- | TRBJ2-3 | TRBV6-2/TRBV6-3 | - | CASSLGVAGDTQYF | TGTGCCAGCAGTTTAGGGGTAGCCGGGGATACGCAGTATTTT
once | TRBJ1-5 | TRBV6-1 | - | CASSDRGSNQPQHF | TGTGCCAGCAGTGACAGGGGTAGCAATCAGCCCCAGCATTTT
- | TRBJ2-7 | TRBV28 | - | CASTNRAYEQYF | TGTGCCAGCACAAACAGGGCCTACGAGCAGTACTTC
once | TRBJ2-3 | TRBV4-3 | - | CASSQGLGVPTQYF | TGCGCCAGCAGCCAAGGTTTAGGAGTCCCGACGCAGTATTTT
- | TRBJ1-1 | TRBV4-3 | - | CASSQDAQAKNTEAFF | TGCGCCAGCAGCCAAGATGCCCAGGCGAAGAACACTGAAGCTTTCTTT
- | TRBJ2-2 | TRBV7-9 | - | CASSLGGRGNTGELFF | TGTGCCAGCAGCTTGGGTGGCAGGGGGAACACCGGGGAGCTGTTTTTT
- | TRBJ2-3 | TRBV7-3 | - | CASSPGHSDTQYF | TGTGCCAGCAGCCCTGGACACTCAGATACGCAGTATTTT
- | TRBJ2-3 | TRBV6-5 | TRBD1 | CASRSQGVADTQYF | TGTGCCAGCAGAAGCCAGGGGGTGGCAGATACGCAGTATTTT
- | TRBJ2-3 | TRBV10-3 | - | CAISESAGSSTDTQYF | TGTGCCATCAGTGAGTCAGCGGGTTCTAGCACAGATACGCAGTATTTT
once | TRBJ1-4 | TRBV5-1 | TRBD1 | CASSLGYSRDSEKLFF | TGCGCCAGCAGCTTGGGATACTCCCGGGACAGTGAAAAACTGTTTTTT
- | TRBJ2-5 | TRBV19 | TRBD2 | CASSTTSGEETQYF | TGTGCCAGTAGTACGACTAGCGGGGAAGAGACCCAGTACTTC
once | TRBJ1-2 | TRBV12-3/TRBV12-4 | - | CASSLEEGRGYTF | TGTGCCAGCAGTTTAGAGGAGGGTAGGGGCTACACCTTC
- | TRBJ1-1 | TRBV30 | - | CAWSPGIPEAFF | TGTGCCTGGAGTCCAGGGATTCCTGAAGCTTTCTTT
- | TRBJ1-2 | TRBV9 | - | CASSDGGNQNYGYTF | TGTGCCAGCAGCGACGGAGGGAACCAAAACTATGGCTACACCTTC
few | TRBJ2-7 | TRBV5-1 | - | CASSLVVAPYEQYF | TGCGCCAGCAGCTTGGTAGTAGCGCCCTACGAGCAGTACTTC
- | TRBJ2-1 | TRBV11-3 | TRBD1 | CASSSDRAVNEQFF | TGTGCCAGCAGCTCGGACAGGGCGGTCAATGAGCAGTTCTTC
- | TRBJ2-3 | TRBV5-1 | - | CASSSGADTQYF | TGCGCCAGCAGCTCTGGAGCAGATACGCAGTATTTT
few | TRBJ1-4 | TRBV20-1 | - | CAARTDEKLFF | TGCGCCGCGAGGACAGACGAAAAACTGTTTTTT
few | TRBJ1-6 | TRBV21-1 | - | CASSKMDRGGNSPLHF | TGTGCCAGCAGCAAAATGGACAGGGGAGGCAATTCACCCCTCCACTTT
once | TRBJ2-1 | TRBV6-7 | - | CASRGGDWEFF | TGTGCCAGCAGGGGGGGTGACTGGGAGTTCTTC
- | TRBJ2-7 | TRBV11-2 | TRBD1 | CASSPDRVSYEQYF | TGTGCCAGCAGCCCAGACAGGGTCTCCTACGAGCAGTACTTC
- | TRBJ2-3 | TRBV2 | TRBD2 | CASIYGGAGTDTQYF | TGTGCCAGCATTTACGGGGGGGCCGGCACAGATACGCAGTATTTT
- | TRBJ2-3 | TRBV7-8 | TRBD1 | CASSLVTGGNTDTQYF | TGTGCCAGCAGCTTAGTTACAGGGGGAAACACAGATACGCAGTATTTT
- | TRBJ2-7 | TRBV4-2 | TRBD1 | CASSQDGTGVSYEQYF | TGTGCCAGCAGCCAAGACGGGACAGGGGTTTCCTACGAGCAGTACTTC
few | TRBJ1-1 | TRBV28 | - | CASSSQRGGTEAFF | TGTGCCAGCAGTTCCCAGCGGGGAGGCACTGAAGCTTTCTTT
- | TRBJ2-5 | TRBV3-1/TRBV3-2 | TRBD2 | CASSQGSGGGNPWYQETQYF | TGTGCCAGCAGCCAAGGCTCGGGCGGGGGGAACCCTTGGTACCAAGAGACCCAGTACTTC
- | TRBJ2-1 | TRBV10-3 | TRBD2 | CAISESGMREGRGEQFF | TGTGCCATCAGTGAATCCGGGATGCGGGAGGGCCGAGGTGAGCAGTTCTTC
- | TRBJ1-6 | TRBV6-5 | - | CASSTGLSSPLHF | TGTGCCAGCAGCACGGGATTGAGCTCACCCCTCCACTTT
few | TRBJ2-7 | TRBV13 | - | CASSPQGGEQYF | TGTGCCAGCAGCCCCCAAGGGGGCGAGCAGTACTTC
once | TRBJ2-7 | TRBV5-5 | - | CASSLVATYSYEQYF | TGTGCCAGCAGCTTGGTTGCAACCTACTCCTACGAGCAGTACTTC
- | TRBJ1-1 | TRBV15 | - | CATSRGTGWTEAFF | TGTGCCACCAGCAGAGGAACAGGGTGGACTGAAGCTTTCTTT
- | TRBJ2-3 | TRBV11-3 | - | CASSLDPNTDTQYF | TGTGCCAGCAGCTTAGATCCAAACACAGATACGCAGTATTTT
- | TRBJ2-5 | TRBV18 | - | CASSPPLSGEETQYF | TGTGCCAGCTCACCACCGTTGTCTGGAGAAGAGACCCAGTACTTC
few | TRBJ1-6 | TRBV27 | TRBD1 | CASSLGTVVGKSPLHF | TGTGCCAGCAGTTTAGGGACAGTAGTCGGCAAGTCACCCCTCCACTTT
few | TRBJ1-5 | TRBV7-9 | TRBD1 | CASSSGQARNQPQHF | TGTGCCAGCAGTTCCGGACAGGCGCGCAATCAGCCCCAGCATTTT
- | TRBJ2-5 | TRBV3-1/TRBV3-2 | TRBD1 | CASSLGQGEVGETQYF | TGTGCCAGCAGCCTCGGACAGGGGGAAGTAGGAGAGACCCAGTACTTC
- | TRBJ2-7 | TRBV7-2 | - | CASSVEQIYEQYF | TGTGCCAGCAGCGTGGAGCAGATCTACGAGCAGTACTTC
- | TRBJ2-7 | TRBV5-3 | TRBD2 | CARSFLRGRTSGLSYEQYF | TGTGCCAGAAGCTTTCTCCGGGGACGGACTAGCGGCCTCTCCTACGAGCAGTACTTC
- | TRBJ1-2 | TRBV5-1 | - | CASSLIPGAYGYTF | TGCGCCAGCAGCTTGATCCCAGGGGCCTATGGCTACACCTTC
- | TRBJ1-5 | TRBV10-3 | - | CAISEGGQQYSNQPQHF | TGTGCCATCAGTGAGGGAGGACAGCAGTATAGCAATCAGCCCCAGCATTTT
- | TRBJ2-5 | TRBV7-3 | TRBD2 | CASSRGGLLGETQYF | TGTGCCAGCAGCCGGGGGGGACTCCTGGGAGAGACCCAGTACTTC
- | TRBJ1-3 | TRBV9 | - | CASSVASSFSGNTIYF | TGTGCCAGCAGCGTAGCTAGTAGTTTCTCTGGAAACACCATATATTTT
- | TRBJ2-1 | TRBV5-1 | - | CASSLEGSLSYNEQFF | TGCGCCAGCAGCTTGGAGGGGTCCCTCTCCTACAATGAGCAGTTCTTC
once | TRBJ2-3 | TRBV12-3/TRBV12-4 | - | CASEGGDTDTQYF | TGTGCCAGCGAAGGGGGGGACACAGATACGCAGTATTTT
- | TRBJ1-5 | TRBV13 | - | CASSLGQVSNQPQHF | TGTGCCAGCAGCTTAGGACAAGTTAGCAATCAGCCCCAGCATTTT
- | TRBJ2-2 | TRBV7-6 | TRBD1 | CASAGQGANTGELFF | TGTGCCAGCGCAGGACAGGGGGCGAACACCGGGGAGCTGTTTTTT
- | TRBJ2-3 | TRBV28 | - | CASEGQASTDTQYF | TGTGCCAGCGAAGGACAAGCTAGCACAGATACGCAGTATTTT
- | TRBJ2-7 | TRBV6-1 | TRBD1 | CASSKVRGGQGVSSYEQYF | TGTGCCAGCAGTAAAGTCAGAGGGGGACAGGGGGTATCCTCCTACGAGCAGTACTTC
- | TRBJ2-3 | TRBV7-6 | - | CASSLSTGVTDTQYF | TGTGCCAGCAGCCTAAGCACAGGCGTCACAGATACGCAGTATTTT
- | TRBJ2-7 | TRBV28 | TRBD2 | CASIPRVAGGPREQYF | TGTGCCAGCATACCTAGGGTAGCGGGAGGGCCGAGGGAGCAGTACTTC
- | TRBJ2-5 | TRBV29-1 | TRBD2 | CSAARGVEETQYF | TGCAGCGCCGCCCGGGGGGTGGAAGAGACCCAGTACTTC
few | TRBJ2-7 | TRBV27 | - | CASYDTPYEQYF | TGTGCCAGCTACGATACACCCTACGAGCAGTACTTC
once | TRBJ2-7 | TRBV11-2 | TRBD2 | CASSLEGLAPPLKYF | TGTGCCAGCAGCTTAGAGGGACTAGCGCCGCCTTTGAAGTACTTC
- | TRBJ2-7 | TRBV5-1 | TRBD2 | CASSLATSGNYEQYF | TGCGCCAGCAGCTTGGCGACTAGCGGGAATTACGAGCAGTACTTC
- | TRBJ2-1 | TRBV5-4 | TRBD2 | CAIETSGGRNEQFF | TGTGCCATCGAGACTAGCGGGGGCCGTAATGAGCAGTTCTTC
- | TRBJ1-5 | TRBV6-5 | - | CASSYRGNDQPQHF | TGTGCCAGCAGTTACAGGGGGAATGACCAGCCCCAGCATTTT
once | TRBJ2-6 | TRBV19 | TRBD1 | CASSIDQWTGGNGANVLTF | TGTGCCAGTAGTATTGATCAATGGACAGGGGGCAATGGGGCCAACGTCCTGACTTTC